This paragraph covers one T cell receptor beta chain sequence. Its antigen is currently unknown. V dropped 7 bases and J dropped 9; count of bases not matched to a gene: 6. Germline V gene data show CDR1 as SQVTM and CDR2 as ANQGSEA. There are 11 residues in the CDR3. The entry originates in a study of T cell responses to AZD1222 COVID-19 vaccine. Study-level points and caveats: Repertoire collection took place solely once the T cell response had peaked.

Repertoires were generated with immunoSEQ multiplex PCR, while TCRdb's copy carries only in-frame clones and drops some. The sample consists of roughly 120,000 clones, roughly 90% of them appearing once. This receptor was obtained from an adult in good health. The rearrangement joins TRBV29-1 to TRBJ2-1; 7 nucleotides align to TRBD2. Material: peripheral blood, obtained on day 0 of AZD1222 vaccination. The CDR3 bases are TGCAGCGGTACCGGGACTACTGAGCAGTTCTTC. This gives the protein CSGTGTTEQFF.